This record concerns one TCR beta chain sequence. A read error may produce the germline difference seen at one junction end. The naive CD8 population came from CD45RO-negative cells selected for CCR7, without terminally differentiated effector memory CD45RA+ cells. The CDR3 has 16 amino acids. This table comes from immunoSEQ multiplex PCR, and its TCRdb copy is limited to in-frame clones, with some not included. The sample has approximately 650,000 clones, 95% seen once. This record comes from a study of shared clonotypes between healthy human individuals. Sequencing was performed on naive CD8+ T cells sorted from blood. The rearrangement links TRBV23-1 to TRBJ1-3; D ambiguous. TRBV23-1 is classed as an ORF, of uncertain function. The TCR sequence derives from a woman under 40 in good health. CDR3 in DNA: TGCGTCAGCACCTCGCGGACCTTGAGCTCTGGAAACACCATATATTTT. Protein: CVSTSRTLSSGNTIYF.